These T cell receptor beta chains were read from a single sample in a study of blood T cell repertoires in COVID-19. The method was immunoSEQ multiplex PCR; TCRdb's version includes in-frame clones alone and lacks a portion of them. The sample has around 190,000 clones, roughly four fifths seen once. The material sequenced was PBMCs or T cells enriched from blood (not recorded which). These receptors came from a man in his forties who had recovered from COVID-19. Each CDR3 is given with its conserved first and last residue. Fields, in order: clone size, V gene, D gene, J gene, CDR3 DNA, CDR3 protein. D genes are given only for firm matches. A row's size may be missing; if present it is once, few, many or a size class.

size: NA
V: TRBV12-5
D: NA
J: TRBJ1-1
DNA: TGTGCTAGTGGCCTGGGGCCAGGGATAGGCCAGGCTGAAGCTTTCTTT
CDR3: CASGLGPGIGQAEAFF

size: NA
V: TRBV5-4
D: NA
J: TRBJ1-1
DNA: TGTGCCAGCAGGTTTGGGGGGGGGCGAACTGAAGCTTTCTTT
CDR3: CASRFGGGRTEAFF

size: NA
V: TRBV3-1/TRBV3-2
D: TRBD1
J: TRBJ1-1
DNA: TGTGCCAGCAGCCACGTAAGTGGGGCAGGGGGCACTGAAGCTTTCTTT
CDR3: CASSHVSGAGGTEAFF

size: NA
V: TRBV3-1/TRBV3-2
D: NA
J: TRBJ1-2
DNA: TGTGCCAGCAGCCTACGGGGCGGGAATGGCTACACCTTC
CDR3: CASSLRGGNGYTF

size: NA
V: TRBV5-4
D: NA
J: TRBJ1-2
DNA: TGTGCCAGCAGCCGTGGGAGGGAGGATGGCTACACCTTC
CDR3: CASSRGREDGYTF

size: NA
V: TRBV4-1
D: NA
J: TRBJ2-3
DNA: TGCGCCAGCAGCCAAGCGTTAACTAGCAGTGGGGATACGCAGTATTTT
CDR3: CASSQALTSSGDTQYF

size: NA
V: TRBV5-8
D: TRBD1
J: TRBJ1-6
DNA: TGTGCCAGCAGCTTGGTCGGGACAGAAAATTCACCCCTCCACTTT
CDR3: CASSLVGTENSPLHF

size: NA
V: TRBV4-1
D: NA
J: TRBJ2-3
DNA: TGCGCCAGCAGCCAAGGTCGGCTAGTCCCGCGCCCCACAGATACGCAGTATTTT
CDR3: CASSQGRLVPRPTDTQYF

size: few
V: TRBV18
D: NA
J: TRBJ2-2
DNA: TGTGCCAGCTCACCACGAGAGGGTTCGATCGGGGAGCTGTTTTTT
CDR3: CASSPREGSIGELFF

size: NA
V: TRBV6-5
D: NA
J: TRBJ2-7
DNA: TGTGCCTGCGAGGGGGAAACCTCCTACGAGCAGTACTTC
CDR3: CACEGETSYEQYF

size: NA
V: TRBV4-1
D: TRBD1
J: TRBJ2-7
DNA: TGCGCCAGCAGCCAAGGCGGTTCGGGGTGGGACAGGGGCCACGAGCAGTACTTC
CDR3: CASSQGGSGWDRGHEQYF

size: few
V: TRBV7-9
D: NA
J: TRBJ2-6
DNA: TGTGCCAGCAGCTTGACGGGAGAAACGGCCAACGTCCTGACTTTC
CDR3: CASSLTGETANVLTF

size: NA
V: TRBV18
D: NA
J: TRBJ2-7
DNA: TGTGCCAGCTCACCTGGGGGGGCCCACGAGCAGTACTTC
CDR3: CASSPGGAHEQYF

size: NA
V: TRBV7-6
D: TRBD2
J: TRBJ2-1
DNA: TGTGCCAGCAGCTTAGGGGGGGGGACTAGTGACTACAATGAGCAGTTCTTC
CDR3: CASSLGGGTSDYNEQFF

size: NA
V: TRBV7-9
D: TRBD1
J: TRBJ1-1
DNA: TGTGCCAGCAGTGGACAGGGGGCCGGCACTGAAGCTTTCTTT
CDR3: CASSGQGAGTEAFF

size: NA
V: TRBV3-1/TRBV3-2
D: TRBD2
J: TRBJ2-5
DNA: TGTGCCAGCAGCCCAGGGACTAGCGGGAGTGAGACCCAGTACTTC
CDR3: CASSPGTSGSETQYF

size: NA
V: TRBV24-1
D: TRBD2
J: TRBJ2-1
DNA: TGTGCCACCAGTGACCCGTCTAGCGGGGGGAGCGAGCAGTTCTTC
CDR3: CATSDPSSGGSEQFF

size: NA
V: TRBV2
D: NA
J: TRBJ1-4
DNA: TGTGCCAGCACCCGTCCTGGGGGGATTAGAGAAAAACTGTTTTTT
CDR3: CASTRPGGIREKLFF

size: NA
V: TRBV5-1
D: TRBD2
J: TRBJ2-1
DNA: TGCGCCAGCACGAACCCTGACAGCGGGGATGAGCAGTTCTTC
CDR3: CASTNPDSGDEQFF

size: NA
V: TRBV4-1
D: TRBD2
J: TRBJ2-7
DNA: TGCGCCAGCAGCCAAGAGAATAGCGGGTTCTCCTACGAGCAGTACTTC
CDR3: CASSQENSGFSYEQYF

size: NA
V: TRBV6-1
D: TRBD2
J: TRBJ2-6
DNA: TGTGCCAGCAGTGAAATACCCAGCGGGACTATCTCTGGGGCCAACGTCCTGACTTTC
CDR3: CASSEIPSGTISGANVLTF

size: NA
V: TRBV30
D: NA
J: TRBJ2-7
DNA: TGTGCCTGGAGCCCTCACTCATACGAGCAGTACTTC
CDR3: CAWSPHSYEQYF

size: NA
V: TRBV15
D: TRBD1
J: TRBJ1-4
DNA: TGTGCCACCAGCGCCAGGGACAGGGGAACAAAACTGTTTTTT
CDR3: CATSARDRGTKLFF

size: once
V: TRBV4-2
D: TRBD1
J: TRBJ2-1
DNA: TGTGCCAGCAGCCAGGAAGACAGGGTCAATGAGCAGTTCTTC
CDR3: CASSQEDRVNEQFF

size: NA
V: TRBV27
D: TRBD1
J: TRBJ1-1
DNA: TGTGCCAGCAGTTTATTCCCCCCAGGGGGGAACGGTAGAAACACTGAAGCTTTCTTT
CDR3: CASSLFPPGGNGRNTEAFF

size: NA
V: TRBV29-1
D: NA
J: TRBJ2-7
DNA: TGCAGCGTCGGTAATAAAAACGAGCAGTACTTC
CDR3: CSVGNKNEQYF

size: few
V: TRBV11-2
D: NA
J: TRBJ1-1
DNA: TGTGCCAGCAGCTTAGTTCAGGGATCGAGATCTGAAGCTTTCTTT
CDR3: CASSLVQGSRSEAFF

size: NA
V: TRBV21-1
D: NA
J: TRBJ2-1
DNA: TGTGCCAGCACTCACGCCCCCAAGGGACTAGCGGGAGCCTTGAGCTCCTACAATGAGCAGTTCTTC
CDR3: CASTHAPKGLAGALSSYNEQFF

size: few
V: TRBV29-1
D: TRBD1
J: TRBJ1-2
DNA: TGCAGCGTTGGCGGGACAGATTATAACTATGGCTACACCTTC
CDR3: CSVGGTDYNYGYTF

size: few
V: TRBV19
D: NA
J: TRBJ1-5
DNA: TGTGCCAGTAGGCCGGGAATGGCAGGCAATCAGCCCCAGCATTTT
CDR3: CASRPGMAGNQPQHF

size: NA
V: TRBV29-1
D: NA
J: TRBJ2-7
DNA: TGCAGCGTAACGATGGGGGCGCGAGAGTTAAGGTCCTACGAGCAGTACTTC
CDR3: CSVTMGARELRSYEQYF

size: NA
V: TRBV7-7
D: TRBD2
J: TRBJ2-1
DNA: TGTGCCAGCAGCCCAAGACTAGCGGGACGCTATGAGCAGTTCTTC
CDR3: CASSPRLAGRYEQFF

size: once
V: TRBV20-1
D: NA
J: TRBJ2-5
DNA: TGCAGTGCTAGAGCCGGTGAGACCCAGTACTTC
CDR3: CSARAGETQYF

size: NA
V: TRBV29-1
D: NA
J: TRBJ1-1
DNA: TGCAGCGTCCTACGGGGACGGGGGGAAGCTTTCTTT
CDR3: CSVLRGRGEAFF

size: once
V: TRBV4-1
D: NA
J: TRBJ2-3
DNA: TGCGCCAGCAGCCCGTCACAGGGCCGATCCACAGATACGCAGTATTTT
CDR3: CASSPSQGRSTDTQYF

size: few
V: TRBV11-3
D: NA
J: TRBJ2-1
DNA: TGTGCCAGCAGCTTAGAAGGCGGGGCCGCAGTTGAGCAGTTCTTC
CDR3: CASSLEGGAAVEQFF

size: NA
V: TRBV5-1
D: TRBD2
J: TRBJ2-3
DNA: TGCGCCAGCAGCTGGACTAGCGGGGGGCCCACAGATACGCAGTATTTT
CDR3: CASSWTSGGPTDTQYF

size: NA
V: TRBV11-1
D: NA
J: TRBJ1-1
DNA: TGTGCCAGCAGCTTATCGGGGGGACCTGAAGCTTTCTTT
CDR3: CASSLSGGPEAFF

size: NA
V: TRBV7-9
D: NA
J: TRBJ2-3
DNA: TGTGCCAGCAGCCCTCGGGGGAAAAGACGTACAGATACGCAGTATTTT
CDR3: CASSPRGKRRTDTQYF

size: NA
V: TRBV5-4
D: TRBD1
J: TRBJ2-1
DNA: TGTGCCAGCAGCTTGTCCGGACAGGGATCCTACAATGAGCAGTTCTTC
CDR3: CASSLSGQGSYNEQFF

size: NA
V: TRBV12-3/TRBV12-4
D: NA
J: TRBJ1-5
DNA: TGTGCCAGCAGCCCCGGCAATCAGCCCCAGCATTTT
CDR3: CASSPGNQPQHF

size: once
V: TRBV30
D: TRBD1
J: TRBJ2-3
DNA: TGTGCCTGGAGTTCTGGGACAGGGATCACAGATACGCAGTATTTT
CDR3: CAWSSGTGITDTQYF

size: NA
V: TRBV5-5
D: TRBD1
J: TRBJ1-6
DNA: TGTGCCAGCAGCTGGGGACCGACAGGGGATAATTCACCCCTCCACTTT
CDR3: CASSWGPTGDNSPLHF

size: few
V: TRBV3-1/TRBV3-2
D: NA
J: TRBJ2-2
DNA: TGTGCCAGCAGCTTCGGGGGTAGCCGGACCGGGGAGCTGTTTTTT
CDR3: CASSFGGSRTGELFF

size: NA
V: TRBV4-2
D: TRBD2
J: TRBJ2-5
DNA: TGTGCCAGCAGCCGAGCGGGGGGAGGGCCTGAAGAGACCCAGTACTTC
CDR3: CASSRAGGGPEETQYF

size: NA
V: TRBV7-3
D: NA
J: TRBJ2-2
DNA: TGTGCCAGCAGCTCAATTACCCTCGCAGGCGGGGAGCTGTTTTTT
CDR3: CASSSITLAGGELFF

size: once
V: TRBV18
D: NA
J: TRBJ2-7
DNA: TGTGCCAGCTCACCTCCTAGCCCGCCCTACGAGCAGTACTTC
CDR3: CASSPPSPPYEQYF

size: NA
V: TRBV19
D: TRBD1
J: TRBJ1-1
DNA: TGTGCCGGACAACAGGGGGGGTACACTGAAGCTTTCTTT
CDR3: CAGQQGGYTEAFF

size: NA
V: TRBV14
D: TRBD1
J: TRBJ1-1
DNA: TGTGCCAGCAGCCAAGACCGACAGGGGGCTACTGAAGCTTTCTTT
CDR3: CASSQDRQGATEAFF

size: NA
V: TRBV20-1
D: NA
J: TRBJ1-5
DNA: TGCAGTGCTAGTACGGGGGGCGGCAATCAGCCCCAGCATTTT
CDR3: CSASTGGGNQPQHF

size: NA
V: TRBV28
D: NA
J: TRBJ2-7
DNA: TGTGCCAGTAAACATCGGGGGGCCGAGCAGTACTTC
CDR3: CASKHRGAEQYF

size: NA
V: TRBV4-2
D: NA
J: TRBJ2-5
DNA: TGTGCCAGCAGCCAAAGCCAAAGACAGTTACAAGAGACCCAGTACTTC
CDR3: CASSQSQRQLQETQYF

size: few
V: TRBV28
D: NA
J: TRBJ2-1
DNA: TGTGCCAGCAGTCCGATCTTGACTGAGGATGAGCAGTTCTTC
CDR3: CASSPILTEDEQFF

size: NA
V: TRBV6-1
D: NA
J: TRBJ2-4
DNA: TGTGCCAGCAGTGACTTGAGATTGGCAGGGCAAGGCAAAAACATTCAGTACTTC
CDR3: CASSDLRLAGQGKNIQYF

size: NA
V: TRBV2
D: TRBD2
J: TRBJ2-3
DNA: TGTGCCAGCAGTGAACTAGCGGGAGTTCCTGATACGCAGTATTTT
CDR3: CASSELAGVPDTQYF

size: NA
V: TRBV5-1
D: TRBD2
J: TRBJ2-5
DNA: TGCGCCAGCAGCGTCAGCGGGGATCCACAAGAGACCCAGTACTTC
CDR3: CASSVSGDPQETQYF

size: many
V: TRBV19
D: TRBD1
J: TRBJ2-1
DNA: TGTGCCAGTAGGACAGGGGGCTTTCGTAATGAGCAGTTCTTC
CDR3: CASRTGGFRNEQFF

size: NA
V: TRBV9
D: TRBD2
J: TRBJ2-2
DNA: TGTGCCAGCAGTCTGGGACTAGCGGGACCCTTAGGGACCGGGGAGCTGTTTTTT
CDR3: CASSLGLAGPLGTGELFF

size: NA
V: TRBV27
D: TRBD1
J: TRBJ1-2
DNA: TGTGCCAGCAGAAGGACAGGGGCGGATGGCTACACCTTC
CDR3: CASRRTGADGYTF

size: NA
V: TRBV7-9
D: NA
J: TRBJ1-1
DNA: TGTGCCAGCAGCGCCTTGGGAGCAAACACTGAAGCTTTCTTT
CDR3: CASSALGANTEAFF